These 27 T cell receptor beta chains share one sample of origin, sequenced in a study of technical replicates of blood from a few donors. The repertoire was sequenced with immunoSEQ multiplex PCR; TCRdb's copy has only in-frame clones and lacks some. The sample has 65,000 to 85,000 clones; about nine tenths are singletons. Sequencing was performed on T cells isolated from PBMCs. The receptors originated from a human donor in good health.

The chain employs TRBV15 and TRBJ2-1; TRBD1 matches at 9 bases. The CDR3 loop spans 16 amino acids. The V gene's germline CDR1 is LNHNV and CDR2 YYDKDF (reference sequence). The V and J ends lost 5 bases and 3 bases, in that order; junction bases with no gene match: 8. DNA of the CDR3: TGTGCCACCAGCGGGGGGGGACAGGGCCTCTACAATGAGCAGTTCTTC. Translating gives CATSGGGQGLYNEQFF.

The J gene is TRBJ2-7, the V gene TRBV6-5, with a weak D call TRBD1 (5 bases). The CDR3 is 13 amino acids. Trimming took off 1 base at V and 5 bases at J, with 9 bases between the two ends. Germline values: CDR1 MNHEY, CDR2 SVGAGI. The CDR3 here is CASSYYGRDEQYF. Written as DNA, the CDR3 is TGTGCCAGCAGTTACTACGGCAGGGACGAGCAGTACTTC.

The chain joins TRBV18 to TRBJ2-1; 8 nucleotides agree with TRBD2. The trim removed 2 bases at V and 6 bases at J, leaving 3 bases unmatched. The germline gives CDR1 KGHSH, CDR2 LQKENI. This CDR3 is built from 14 residues. The CDR3 is CASSPNGGGNEQFF. The CDR3 bases are TGTGCCAGCTCACCAAACGGGGGGGGCAATGAGCAGTTCTTC.

The chain couples TRBV7-8 to TRBJ1-4; D may be TRBD1 (6 bases). The V end lost 3 bases, the J end lost 3 bases, and 8 bases lay between the germline ends. There are 14 residues in the CDR3. CDR1 and CDR2 from the germline V gene are SGHVS and FQNEAQ. The DNA for the CDR3 is TGTGCCAGCAGCTTCGACAGGTCTAATGAAAAACTGTTTTTT. It codes for CASSFDRSNEKLFF.

The CDR3 spells CASSPRTAVSYGYTF. CDR3 coding DNA: TGTGCCAGCAGTCCGCGGACAGCGGTATCTTATGGCTACACCTTC. The V gene is TRBV28, the J gene TRBJ1-2; D possibly corresponds to TRBD1 (6 bases). Germline assignment: CDR1 MDHEN and CDR2 SYDVKM. The CDR3 consists of 15 residues. The V and J ends lost 5 bases and 5 bases respectively, with 18 bases between them.

V and J are TRBV2 and TRBJ1-2; 7 nucleotides line up with TRBD1. With 7 bases clipped from V and 1 base from J, the junction kept 3 bases outside the gene matches. The CDR3 spans 13 residues. The germline V gene encodes CDR1 SNHLY and CDR2 FYNNEI. CDR3 sequence: CASTGQDNYGYTF. DNA of the CDR3: TGTGCCAGCACCGGACAGGATAACTATGGCTACACCTTC.

The chain employs TRBV6-5 and TRBJ1-1; tentatively, D is TRBD1 (5 bases). Germline CDR1 is MNHEY and CDR2 is SVGAGI. Trimming left V 5 bases short and J 5 bases short, with 6 bases between. The CDR3 is 11 amino acids. The CDR3 DNA sequence: TGTGCCAGCAGTCAGGGTACTGAAGCTTTCTTT. Amino acid sequence: CASSQGTEAFF.

The V gene is TRBV11-2, the J gene TRBJ2-7; 10 nucleotides match TRBD2. Germline values: CDR1 SGHAT, CDR2 FQNNGV. The CDR3 loop spans 15 amino acids. The trim removed 5 bases at V and 6 bases at J, leaving 10 bases unmatched. The CDR3, as DNA: TGTGCCAGCAGCAAAACCCGGACTAGCGGTTTCGAGCAGTACTTC. Protein product: CASSKTRTSGFEQYF.

V is TRBV11-3 and J is TRBJ2-2, with no clear D. The V end lost 2 bases, the J end lost 1 base, and 11 bases lay between the germline ends. Germline loops: CDR1 SGHNT, CDR2 YENEEA. The CDR3 contains 16 residues. The CDR3 sequence: CASSLIGSLNTGELFF. As DNA, the CDR3 is TGTGCCAGCAGCTTAATCGGTTCCCTGAACACCGGGGAGCTGTTTTTT.

The rearrangement links TRBV7-2 to TRBJ1-1, with unresolved D. Looked up from germline, CDR1 is SGHTA and CDR2 is FQGNSA. The CDR3 covers 13 residues. Trimming shortened V by 5 bases and J by 3 bases, and 10 bases separated the two germline ends. CDR3 region: CASSQQLYTEAFF. CDR3 coding DNA: TGTGCCAGCAGCCAACAGCTATACACTGAAGCTTTCTTT.

This chain connects TRBV29-1 to TRBJ2-3; 12 nucleotides agree with TRBD2. J was trimmed by 4 bases and V by 2 bases; bases with no gene match: 13. The CDR3 runs 18 residues. CDR1 and CDR2 from the germline V gene are SQVTM and ANQGSEA. The CDR3 region is CSVEWVLAGGLTPDTQYF. The CDR3 region has the DNA TGCAGCGTTGAATGGGTACTAGCGGGAGGCCTTACCCCAGATACGCAGTATTTT.

The genes are TRBV6-1 and TRBJ2-7, with 10 bases aligning to TRBD1. After removal of 9 bases from V and 4 bases from J, the junction contained 12 bases not matched to a gene. The CDR3 sequence is 15 residues long. Looked up from germline, CDR1 is MNHNS and CDR2 is SASEGT. Here the CDR3 reads CASLVPLGQGYEQYF. The CDR3 DNA reads TGTGCCAGTCTCGTACCACTGGGACAGGGGTACGAGCAGTACTTC.

V usage is TRBV6-5 and J usage is TRBJ2-7; D may be TRBD1 (5 bases). This CDR3 has 12 amino acids. V shed 6 bases and J shed 4 bases, with 10 bases lying between them. Germline loops: CDR1 MNHEY, CDR2 SVGAGI. CDR3 sequence (DNA): TGTGCCAGCAGAGACAGAATTTACGAGCAGTACTTC. This translates into CASRDRIYEQYF.

The V and J genes are TRBV7-9 and TRBJ2-1; D gene unclear. The V end lost 3 bases, the J end lost 8 bases, and 14 bases lay between the germline ends. The CDR3 totals 14 residues. In germline, CDR1 is SEHNR, CDR2 FQNEAQ (reference sequence). As DNA, the CDR3 is TGTGCCAGCAGCTTTATAGCTAGGTCTCATGAGCAGTTCTTC. Protein product: CASSFIARSHEQFF.

The chain is built from TRBV4-1 and TRBJ2-1, with TRBD2 identical over 9 bases. Germline V CDR1 and CDR2: MGHRA, YSYEKL. The CDR3 totals 15 residues. The V gene end was trimmed by 5 bases and the J gene end by 9 bases; junction bases not matched to a gene: 11. In nucleotides, the CDR3 is TGCGCCAGCAGCTACTTAGCGGGAGTGAGGCGTGAGCAGTTCTTC. Its translation is CASSYLAGVRREQFF.

The chain links TRBV7-9 to TRBJ2-6; 7 bases line up with TRBD1. J lost 0 bases, V lost 2 bases, and 10 bases had no gene match. The CDR3 extends over 19 amino acids. Germline values: CDR1 SEHNR, CDR2 FQNEAQ (reference sequence). The CDR3 sequence is CASSLSFRTGGSGANVLTF. The CDR3, as DNA: TGTGCCAGCAGCTTATCGTTCCGGACAGGAGGCTCTGGGGCCAACGTCCTGACTTTC.

The chain uses TRBV19 and TRBJ1-5; D is possibly TRBD1 (6 bases). This CDR3 comprises 17 residues. Trimming cost V 7 bases and J 3 bases, with 22 bases left between them. Germline CDR1 and CDR2: LNHDA and SQIVND (reference sequence). The CDR3 reads CASNGGGLRIDNQPQHF. In DNA, the CDR3 is TGTGCCAGTAATGGGGGGGGCCTACGAATCGACAATCAGCCCCAGCATTTT.

The chain links TRBV2 to TRBJ2-5; 9 positions agree with TRBD2. Germline CDR1 and CDR2: SNHLY and FYNNEI. V was pared by 6 bases and J by 1 base, with 15 bases of the junction left unmatched. This CDR3 contains 18 residues. In DNA, the CDR3 is TGTGCCAGCAGGTCCGACCCGGGGGCTAGCGGGGCCCAAGAGACCCAGTACTTC. This encodes CASRSDPGASGAQETQYF.

The rearrangement joins TRBV30 to TRBJ2-1, with 14 bases aligning to TRBD2. Germline trimming cut 4 bases from V and 3 bases from J; bases unmatched to any gene: 14. The germline V gene has CDR1 GTSNPN and CDR2 SVGIG (reference sequence). The CDR3 totals 19 residues. The CDR3 spells CAWNVPRGLAGAHYNEQFF. In nucleotides, the CDR3 is TGTGCCTGGAACGTCCCTCGGGGACTAGCGGGGGCACACTACAATGAGCAGTTCTTC.

The J gene is TRBJ2-3, the V gene TRBV10-1; D unclear. The CDR3 is 13 residues long. V was shortened by 4 bases and J by 0 bases, with 5 bases between the two germline ends. Germline assignment: CDR1 WNHNN and CDR2 SYGVQD (reference sequence). The CDR3 DNA follows: TGCGCCAGCAGTGCAATCAGCACAGATACGCAGTATTTT. Translation: CASSAISTDTQYF.

This chain joins TRBV7-6 and TRBJ2-5; TRBD2 agrees at 7 bases. Germline loops: CDR1 SGHVS, CDR2 FNYEAQ. V shed 1 base, J shed 2 bases, and the junction held 4 bases outside the gene matches. There are 15 residues in the CDR3. CDR3 DNA: TGTGCCAGCAGCTTAGGATCTAGCGGACAAGAGACCCAGTACTTC. Protein: CASSLGSSGQETQYF. Complete variable domain (other parts from reference TRBV7-6 and TRBJ2-5): GAGVSQSPRYKVTKRGQDVALRCDPISGHVSLYWYRQALGQGPEFLTYFNYEAQQDKSGLPNDRFSAERPEGSISTLTIQRTEQRDSAMYRCASSLGSSGQETQYFGPGTRLLVL.

The chain employs TRBV7-2 and TRBJ2-7, with D perhaps matching TRBD2 (5 bases). V was pared by 2 bases and J by 3 bases, with 14 bases between. The CDR3 is 15 amino acids. Per germline, CDR1 SGHTA and CDR2 FQGNSA. CDR3 amino acids: CASSLYYQEDYEQYF. DNA for the CDR3: TGTGCCAGCAGCTTATATTACCAGGAGGACTACGAGCAGTACTTC.

This sequence joins TRBV5-4 and TRBJ2-7, with TRBD2 matching over 8 bases. The CDR3 is 14 amino acids. The germline CDR1 and CDR2 sequences are SGHNT and YYREEE (reference sequence). J gave up 2 bases and V 5 bases, and 6 bases lay outside the gene matches. The DNA for the CDR3 is TGTGCCAGCAGGGAGCGGGAGATACCCTACGAGCAGTACTTC. Translating it yields CASREREIPYEQYF. The full variable domain, with the rest looked up from reference TRBV5-4 and TRBJ2-7, is ETGVTQSPTHLIKTRGQQVTLRCSSQSGHNTVSWYQQALGQGPQFIFQYYREEENGRGNFPPRFSGLQFPNYSSELNVNALELDDSALYLCASREREIPYEQYFGPGTRLTVT.

The CDR3 bases are TGCGCCAGCAGTGAGTGGGAGAGGGACACTGAAGCTTTCTTT. This translates into CASSEWERDTEAFF. The rearrangement joins TRBV10-2 to TRBJ1-1, with D uncertain. With 1 base removed from V and 3 bases from J, the gap between germline ends came to 9 bases. This CDR3 is 14 amino acids long. Germline assignment: CDR1 WSHSY and CDR2 SAAADI.

The chain couples TRBV2 to TRBJ1-5; 7 bases fit TRBD1. This CDR3 is 15 amino acids long. Germline values: CDR1 SNHLY, CDR2 FYNNEI. V lost 3 bases, J lost 4 bases, and 6 bases stayed unmatched. The CDR3 nucleotides read TGTGCCAGCAGTGAGCTGGGACAGTATAATCAGCCCCAGCATTTT. The encoded protein is CASSELGQYNQPQHF. Based on the CDR3 plus reference TRBV2 and TRBJ1-5, the full variable domain is EPEVTQTPSHQVTQMGQEVILRCVPISNHLYFYWYRQILGQKVEFLVSFYNNEISEKSEIFDDQFSVERPDGSNFTLKIRSTKLEDSAMYFCASSELGQYNQPQHFGDGTRLSIL.

The chain couples TRBV18 to TRBJ1-2; D gene uncertain. The length of the CDR3 is 12 residues. The V end was cut by 4 bases, the J end by 8 bases, with 11 bases between. Germline values: CDR1 KGHSH, CDR2 LQKENI. CDR3 sequence reads: CASSRSVYGYTF. The CDR3 bases are TGTGCCAGCTCACGGTCAGTGTACGGCTACACCTTC.

The V and J genes are TRBV5-4 and TRBJ2-3; 7 bases match TRBD1. The V segment lost 4 bases and the J segment 4 bases; nucleotides outside the gene matches: 3. This CDR3 contains 13 residues. CDR1 SGHNT and CDR2 YYREEE come from the germline V gene (reference sequence). The CDR3 DNA reads as TGTGCCAGCAGCCTCCAGGGGGCAGATACGCAGTATTTT. This sequence encodes CASSLQGADTQYF.